This T cell receptor beta chain was found in a study of blood T cell repertoires in COVID-19. Per the study methods: Reference gene primer amplification gave estimated nucleated cell counts. Some clones are missing from TCRdb's copy, which holds only in-frame ones; the method was immunoSEQ multiplex PCR. V and J calls and clone size come straight from that table; D and trimming were deduced from the DNA. The sample gives under 40,000 clones, roughly 94% of which show up once; over 4% is in the top ten. This TCR came from a human donor with active COVID-19. The donor label of this sample is uncertain. The sequencing sample was made of peripheral blood.

CDR3 nucleotide sequence: TGTGCCAGCAGCCGGACGGGGTCTATTGTCACCGGGGAGCTGTTTTTT. This sequence encodes CASSRTGSIVTGELFF. The V call is TRBV3-1 (or the pseudogene TRBV3-2), the J call TRBJ2-2, with a possible D match to TRBD2 (5 bases). Trimming took 4 bases from V and 4 from J, leaving 16 bases between them. The CDR3 covers 16 residues. Germline V CDR1 and CDR2: LGHDT, YNNKEL (reference sequence).